Described below is a single TCR beta chain sequence and its context. Antigen unknown. This sample is part of a study of metastatic and nonmetastatic thyroid tumors. About the research overall: It was across blood and tumor or nodule tissue from malignant and benign thyroid patients that repertoires were compared.

General observations from the study: Reportedly, malignant thyroid tumors had significantly higher TCR beta diversity than benign nodules, in blood and tumor.

Germline assignment: CDR1 PRHDT and CDR2 FYEKMQ (reference sequence). V lost 8 bases and J lost 1, with 32 bases in between. There are 20 residues in the CDR3. Thyroid surgery took place with no prior treatment in any patient. Original data processing: The study built a papillary thyroid cancer distant-metastasis classifier from CDR3 differences across clinicopathological groups. TCRdb recomputed clones from the PCR reads via MiXCR. It is TCRdb's table, rather than the study itself, that gives the V and J calls and clone size. The repertoire holds roughly 72,000 clones, with around 18% as singletons. The sequence was obtained from a female donor with papillary thyroid cancer or a benign thyroid nodule (not recorded which). Some clones in this sample may be carry-over from other donors' samples. The rearrangement links TRBV13 to TRBJ2-5; D possibly uses TRBD1 or TRBD2 (5 bases each). The material sequenced was blood. For the CDR3, the DNA is TGTGCCAGCTACTCTTTTTGGGGGAGATTTTGCGGGTCCTCCCAAGAGACCCAGTACTTC. This sequence encodes CASYSFWGRFCGSSQETQYF.